This entry concerns a single T cell receptor (beta chain). This sample is part of a study of early T cells in non-severe SARS-CoV-2 infection. Overall study: The input, bulk RNA from unsorted whole blood, was sequenced, and chains were unpaired.

Researchers tagged individual cDNA molecules with unique molecular identifiers. Each CDR3 protein is one row after TCRdb ran MiXCR on the 5' RACE reads. The sample holds more than 80,000 distinct CDR3 sequences, approximately 10% seen once. Between the trimmed V and J ends, which lost 1 base and 6 bases, there was a span of 9 bases. CDR3 length: 13 amino acids. CDR1 and CDR2 (germline): SGHTA, FQGNSA. The V call is TRBV7-2, the J call TRBJ1-1; D not resolved. Material for sequencing was whole blood. The receptor comes from an adult who was a healthcare worker with PCR-confirmed SARS-CoV-2 infection or an uninfected control (not recorded which). Here the CDR3 reads CASSLVGRPEAFF. In nucleotides, the CDR3 is TGTGCCAGCAGCTTAGTAGGACGGCCTGAAGCTTTCTTT. Complete variable domain (other parts from reference TRBV7-2 and TRBJ1-1): GAGVSQSPSNKVTEKGKDVELRCDPISGHTALYWYRQSLGQGLEFLIYFQGNSAPDKSGLPSDRFSAERTGGSVSTLTIQRTQQEDSAVYLCASSLVGRPEAFFGQGTRLTVV.